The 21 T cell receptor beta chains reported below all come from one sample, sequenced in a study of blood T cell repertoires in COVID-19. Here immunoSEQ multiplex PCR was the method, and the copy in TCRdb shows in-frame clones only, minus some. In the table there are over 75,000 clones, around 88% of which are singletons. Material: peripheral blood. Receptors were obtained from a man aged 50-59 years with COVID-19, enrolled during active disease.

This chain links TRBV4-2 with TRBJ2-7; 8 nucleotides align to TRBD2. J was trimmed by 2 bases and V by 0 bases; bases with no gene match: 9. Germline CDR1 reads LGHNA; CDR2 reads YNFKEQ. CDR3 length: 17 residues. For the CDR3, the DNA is TGTGCCAGCAGCCAAGAACTAACGGGGGGGGCCCCCTACGAGCAGTACTTC. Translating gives CASSQELTGGAPYEQYF.

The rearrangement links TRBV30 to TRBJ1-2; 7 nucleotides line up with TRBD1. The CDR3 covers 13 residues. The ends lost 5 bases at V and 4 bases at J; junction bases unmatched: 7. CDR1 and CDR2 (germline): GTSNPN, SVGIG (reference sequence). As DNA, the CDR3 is TGTGCCTGGGGCCGGGACAGACCCTATGGCTACACCTTC. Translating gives CAWGRDRPYGYTF.

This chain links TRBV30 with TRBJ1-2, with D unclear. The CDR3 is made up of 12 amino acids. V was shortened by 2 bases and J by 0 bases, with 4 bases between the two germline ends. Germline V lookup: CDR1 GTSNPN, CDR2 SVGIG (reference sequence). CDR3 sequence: CAWSLANYGYTF. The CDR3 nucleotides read TGTGCCTGGAGTTTAGCTAACTATGGCTACACCTTC.

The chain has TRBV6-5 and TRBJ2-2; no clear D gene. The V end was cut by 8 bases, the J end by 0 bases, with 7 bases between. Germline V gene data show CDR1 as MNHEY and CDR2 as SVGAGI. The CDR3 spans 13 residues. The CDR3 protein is CASSEPNTGELFF. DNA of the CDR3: TGTGCCAGCTCGGAGCCGAACACCGGGGAGCTGTTTTTT.

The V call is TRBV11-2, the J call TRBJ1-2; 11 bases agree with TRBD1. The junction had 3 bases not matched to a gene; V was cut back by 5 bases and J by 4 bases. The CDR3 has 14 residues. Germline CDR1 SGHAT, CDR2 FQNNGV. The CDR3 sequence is CASSEGTGGYGYTF. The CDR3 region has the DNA TGTGCCAGCAGCGAAGGGACAGGGGGCTATGGCTACACCTTC.

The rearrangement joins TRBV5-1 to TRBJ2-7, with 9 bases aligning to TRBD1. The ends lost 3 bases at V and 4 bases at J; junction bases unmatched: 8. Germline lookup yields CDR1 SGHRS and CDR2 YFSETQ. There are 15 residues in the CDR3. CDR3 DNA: TGCGCCAGCAGCTCAACCGGGACAGGGACTTACGAGCAGTACTTC. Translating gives CASSSTGTGTYEQYF.

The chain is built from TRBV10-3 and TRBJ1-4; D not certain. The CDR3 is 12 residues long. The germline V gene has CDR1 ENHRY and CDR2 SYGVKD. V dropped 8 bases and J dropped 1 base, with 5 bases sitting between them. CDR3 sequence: CAIGQTNEKLFF. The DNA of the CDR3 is TGTGCCATCGGGCAAACTAATGAAAAACTGTTTTTT.

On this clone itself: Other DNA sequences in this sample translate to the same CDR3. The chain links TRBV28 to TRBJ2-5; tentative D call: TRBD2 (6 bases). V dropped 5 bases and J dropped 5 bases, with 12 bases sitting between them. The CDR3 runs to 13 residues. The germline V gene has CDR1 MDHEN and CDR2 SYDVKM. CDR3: CASSLGGRETQYF. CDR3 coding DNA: TGTGCCAGCAGTCTTGGGGGGAGGGAGACCCAGTACTTC.

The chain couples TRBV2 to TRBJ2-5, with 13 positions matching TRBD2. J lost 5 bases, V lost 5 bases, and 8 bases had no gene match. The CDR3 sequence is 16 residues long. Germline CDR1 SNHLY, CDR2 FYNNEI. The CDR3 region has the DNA TGTGCCAGCAGTCATCGGACTAGCGGGGGCCGGGAGACCCAGTACTTC. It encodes CASSHRTSGGRETQYF.

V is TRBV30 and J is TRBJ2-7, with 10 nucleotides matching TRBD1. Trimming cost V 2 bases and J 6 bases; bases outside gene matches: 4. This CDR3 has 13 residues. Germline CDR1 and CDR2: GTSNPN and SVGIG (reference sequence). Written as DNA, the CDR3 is TGTGCCTGGAGTTTGACAGGGGGCGTCGAGCAGTACTTC. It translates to CAWSLTGGVEQYF.

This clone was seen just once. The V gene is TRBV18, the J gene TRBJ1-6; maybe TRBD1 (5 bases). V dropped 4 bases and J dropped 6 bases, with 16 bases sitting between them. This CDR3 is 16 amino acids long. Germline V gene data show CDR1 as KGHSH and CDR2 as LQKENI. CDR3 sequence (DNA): TGTGCCAGCTCACATGGGACTGAGGGGATTAATTCACCCCTCCACTTT. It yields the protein CASSHGTEGINSPLHF.

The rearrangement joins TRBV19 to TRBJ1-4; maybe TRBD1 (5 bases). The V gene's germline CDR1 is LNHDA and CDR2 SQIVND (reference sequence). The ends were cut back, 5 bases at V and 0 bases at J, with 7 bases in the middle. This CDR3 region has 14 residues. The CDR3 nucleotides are TGTGCCAGTAGTCCAGGGACAACTAATGAAAAACTGTTTTTT. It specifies CASSPGTTNEKLFF. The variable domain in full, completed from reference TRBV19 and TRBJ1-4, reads DGGITQSPKYLFRKEGQNVTLSCEQNLNHDAMYWYRQDPGQGLRLIYYSQIVNDFQKGDIAEGYSVSREKKESFPLTVTSAQKNPTAFYLCASSPGTTNEKLFFGSGTQLSVL.

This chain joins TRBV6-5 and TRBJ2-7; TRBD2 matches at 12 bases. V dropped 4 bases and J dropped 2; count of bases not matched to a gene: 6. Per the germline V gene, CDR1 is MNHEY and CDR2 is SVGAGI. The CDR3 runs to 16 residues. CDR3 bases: TGTGCCAGCAGTTCCAGACTAGCGGGGGAAACCTACGAGCAGTACTTC. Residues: CASSSRLAGETYEQYF.

CDR3 nucleotides: TGTGCCAGCAGCCAAGATCGGACAGGGGATACGACGCGCAATCAGCCCCAGCATTTT. Amino acids: CASSQDRTGDTTRNQPQHF. The chain recombines TRBV4-2 with TRBJ1-5; 9 bases match TRBD1. CDR1 is LGHNA and CDR2 is YNFKEQ in the germline V gene. V shed 0 bases and J 2 bases; nucleotides not matched to a gene: 11. This CDR3 spans 19 amino acids.

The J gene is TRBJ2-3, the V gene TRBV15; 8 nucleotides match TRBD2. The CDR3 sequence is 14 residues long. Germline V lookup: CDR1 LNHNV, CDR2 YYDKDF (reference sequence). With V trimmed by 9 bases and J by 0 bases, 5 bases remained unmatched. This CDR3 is CATKLAASTDTQYF. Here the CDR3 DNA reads TGTGCCACTAAACTAGCGGCTAGCACAGATACGCAGTATTTT.

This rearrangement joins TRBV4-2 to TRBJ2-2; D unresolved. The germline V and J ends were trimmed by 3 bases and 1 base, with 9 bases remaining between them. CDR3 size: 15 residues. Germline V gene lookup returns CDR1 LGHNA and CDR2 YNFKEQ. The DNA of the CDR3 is TGTGCCAGCAGCCAGCCATCAGGGAACACCGGGGAGCTGTTTTTT. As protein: CASSQPSGNTGELFF.

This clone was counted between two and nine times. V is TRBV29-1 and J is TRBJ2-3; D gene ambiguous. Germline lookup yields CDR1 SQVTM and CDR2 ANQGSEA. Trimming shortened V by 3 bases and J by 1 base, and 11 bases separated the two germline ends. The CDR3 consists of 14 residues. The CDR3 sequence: CSVDRPQGTDTQYF. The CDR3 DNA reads TGCAGCGTTGACAGGCCCCAGGGCACAGATACGCAGTATTTT.

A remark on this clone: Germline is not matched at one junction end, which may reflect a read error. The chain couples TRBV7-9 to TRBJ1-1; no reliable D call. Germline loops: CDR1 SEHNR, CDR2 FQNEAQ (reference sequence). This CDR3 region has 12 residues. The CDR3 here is CASSFLNPEAFF. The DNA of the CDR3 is TGTGCCAGCAGCTTTTTAAACCCTGAGGCTTTCTTT.

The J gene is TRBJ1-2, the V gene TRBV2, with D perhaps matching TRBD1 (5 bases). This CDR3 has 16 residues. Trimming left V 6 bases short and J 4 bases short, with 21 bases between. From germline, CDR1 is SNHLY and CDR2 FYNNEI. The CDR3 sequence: CASRGVGTYTLYGYTF. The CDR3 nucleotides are TGTGCCAGCAGGGGGGTTGGGACTTACACTCTCTATGGCTACACCTTC.

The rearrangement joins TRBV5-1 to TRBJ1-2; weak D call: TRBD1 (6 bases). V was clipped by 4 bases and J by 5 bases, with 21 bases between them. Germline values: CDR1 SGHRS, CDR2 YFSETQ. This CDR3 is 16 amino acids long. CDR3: CASSQGPDSPIYGYTF. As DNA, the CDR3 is TGCGCCAGCAGCCAGGGGCCTGACAGCCCGATTTATGGCTACACCTTC.

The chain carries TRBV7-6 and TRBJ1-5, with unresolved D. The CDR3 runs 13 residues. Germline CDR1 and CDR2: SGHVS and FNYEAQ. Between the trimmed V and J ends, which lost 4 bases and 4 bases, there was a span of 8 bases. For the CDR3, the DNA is TGTGCCAGCAGCTATACAGCTAATCAGCCCCAGCATTTT. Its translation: CASSYTANQPQHF.